Following are 28 T cell receptor beta chains from one sample sequenced in a study of T-cell memory formation after mild COVID-19. TCRdb re-analysed the 5' RACE reads in MiXCR, keeping a single row per CDR3 protein. This sample has just over 400,000 distinct CDR3 sequences, with 23% found just once. The sequenced sample was PBMCs or a T cell subset sorted from them (not recorded which). The origin of the receptors is an adult woman who had mild COVID-19 (a few samples of this study predate the infection). Cell type and time point are not known.

This chain joins TRBV5-1 and TRBJ2-7, with D possibly called TRBD1 or TRBD2 (5 bases each). V shed 0 bases and J shed 4 bases, with 11 bases lying between them. Per germline, CDR1 SGHRS and CDR2 YFSETQ. There are 14 residues in the CDR3. The CDR3 loop is CASSLDPGQYEQYF. CDR3 coding DNA: TGCGCCAGCAGCTTGGACCCGGGGCAGTACGAGCAGTACTTC.

This chain joins TRBV14 and TRBJ1-2; D not certain. This CDR3 comprises 15 residues. Germline-derived CDR1 and CDR2 are SGHDN and FVKESK. The germline V and J ends were trimmed by 4 bases and 0 bases, with 12 bases remaining between them. CDR3 in amino acids: CASSLSRRANYGYTF. The CDR3 DNA is TGTGCCAGCAGCCTTTCACGGAGAGCTAACTATGGCTACACCTTC. The full variable domain, with the rest looked up from reference TRBV14 and TRBJ1-2, is EAGVTQFPSHSVIEKGQTVTLRCDPISGHDNLYWYRRVMGKEIKFLLHFVKESKQDESGMPNNRFLAERTGGTYSTLKVQPAELEDSGVYFCASSLSRRANYGYTFGSGTRLTVV.

This clonotype was seen a handful of times. The CDR3 sequence is CASSQDRSTGGYTF. The CDR3 DNA is TGCGCCAGCAGCCAAGATAGGTCTACGGGGGGCTACACCTTC. The rearrangement links TRBV4-3 to TRBJ1-2, with D unresolved. V lost 0 bases and J lost 8, with 13 bases in between. CDR1 and CDR2 (germline): LGHNA, YSLEER. This CDR3 spans 14 amino acids.

This chain's CDR3 is CASSLARAGSNEQFF. CDR3 DNA: TGTGCCAGCAGCTTAGCCCGCGCCGGGTCCAATGAGCAGTTCTTC. The J gene is TRBJ2-1, the V gene TRBV7-9; D unresolved. Trimming left V 0 bases short and J 6 bases short, with 12 bases between. The CDR3 contains 15 residues. The germline V gene has CDR1 SEHNR and CDR2 FQNEAQ (reference sequence).

This chain links TRBV7-8 with TRBJ1-1; 8 positions agree with TRBD1. The junction had 9 bases not matched to a gene; V was cut back by 5 bases and J by 4 bases. CDR1 and CDR2 from the germline V gene are SGHVS and FQNEAQ. The CDR3 is made up of 15 amino acids. CDR3 protein: CASSPRTGRGTEAFF. The CDR3 region has the DNA TGTGCCAGCAGCCCTCGGACAGGGAGGGGCACTGAAGCTTTCTTT.

This clonotype occurred a few times. This chain uses TRBV12-3 or TRBV12-4 with TRBJ2-3, with 10 bases fitting TRBD2. The CDR3 is 18 residues long. After removal of 7 bases from V and 0 bases from J, the junction contained 13 bases not matched to a gene. DNA of the CDR3: TGTGCCAGCATGGGGTTTCCTAGCGGGGGCTCCAGCACAGATACGCAGTATTTT. It codes for CASMGFPSGGSSTDTQYF.

The V call is TRBV20-1, the J call TRBJ2-7; 8 nucleotides agree with TRBD2. CDR1 is DFQATT and CDR2 is SNEGSKA in the germline V gene (reference sequence). The V gene end was trimmed by 0 bases and the J gene end by 3 bases; junction bases not matched to a gene: 10. The CDR3 length is 16 residues. The CDR3 nucleotides read TGCAGTGCTAGAGAAGGACTAGCACGGGACTTCTACGAGCAGTACTTC. This translates into CSAREGLARDFYEQYF.

This clonotype was detected only a few times. The chain is built from TRBV12-3 or TRBV12-4 and TRBJ2-3; D gene unclear. Trimming cost V 6 bases and J 7 bases, with 14 bases left between them. The length of the CDR3 is 13 residues. The CDR3 region has the DNA TGTGCCAGCAGCCGACGTTTTATGTATACGCAGTATTTT. It yields the protein CASSRRFMYTQYF.

This clonotype was counted between two and nine times. The chain joins TRBV7-2 to TRBJ2-7; 9 bases are shared with TRBD2. This CDR3 has 15 residues. Germline V CDR1 and CDR2: SGHTA, FQGNSA. Unmatched junction bases numbered 7, after V lost 1 base and J lost 6 bases. The CDR3 DNA reads as TGTGCCAGCAGCTTAGGGTGGGTAGCGGGAGTCGAGCAGTACTTC. This translates into CASSLGWVAGVEQYF.

The chain uses TRBV29-1 and TRBJ2-1, with a tentative D call TRBD2 (5 bases). Trimming removed 4 bases from V and 6 bases from J, with 13 bases in between. CDR3 length: 13 amino acids. Germline V gene data show CDR1 as SQVTM and CDR2 as ANQGSEA. The chain's CDR3 is CSVAGRLANEQFF. CDR3 nucleotide sequence: TGCAGCGTTGCAGGACGCCTAGCCAATGAGCAGTTCTTC.

The chain recombines TRBV4-3 with TRBJ2-3; tentative D call: TRBD2 (6 bases). Between the trimmed V and J ends, which lost 0 bases and 5 bases, there was a span of 12 bases. CDR1 is LGHNA, CDR2 YSLEER, per germline. The CDR3 sequence is 15 residues long. The CDR3 DNA reads as TGCGCCAGCAGCCAAGATCGGGCGGGGCGAGATACGCAGTATTTT. It codes for CASSQDRAGRDTQYF.

The genes are TRBV7-6 and TRBJ2-1; 8 bases match TRBD2. CDR3 length: 16 residues. Per germline, CDR1 SGHVS and CDR2 FNYEAQ. J lost 8 bases, V lost 1 base, and 10 bases had no gene match. CDR3 sequence: CASSLEMAGGRHEQFF. The CDR3 DNA follows: TGTGCCAGCAGCTTAGAAATGGCGGGAGGCCGCCATGAGCAGTTCTTC.

The J gene is TRBJ1-2, the V gene TRBV3-1; D remains ambiguous. The CDR3 extends over 12 amino acids. V shed 3 bases and J shed 8 bases, with 10 bases lying between them. Germline CDR1 reads LGHDT; CDR2 reads YNNKEL (reference sequence). In DNA, the CDR3 is TGTGCCAGCAGCCAGGGGAGTTGGGGCTACACCTTC. Translated, it gives CASSQGSWGYTF.

This clonotype was detected a few times. J is TRBJ2-1 and V is TRBV29-1, with D possibly matching TRBD2 (5 bases). V lost 3 bases and J 9 bases, leaving 6 bases between the germline ends. The CDR3 is made up of 10 amino acids. Per germline, CDR1 SQVTM and CDR2 ANQGSEA. CDR3 region: CSVDEGEQFF. CDR3 bases: TGCAGCGTTGACGAGGGTGAGCAGTTCTTC.

The chain employs TRBV9 and TRBJ1-1; D not resolved. V was shortened by 0 bases and J by 3 bases, with 6 bases between the two germline ends. CDR1 and CDR2 (germline): SGDLS, YYNGEE. The CDR3 sequence is 13 residues long. The chain's CDR3 is CASSVVEYTEAFF. The DNA for the CDR3 is TGTGCCAGCAGCGTAGTGGAGTACACTGAAGCTTTCTTT.

The V and J genes are TRBV9 and TRBJ2-5, with 7 bases that match TRBD1. Germline V gives CDR1 SGDLS, CDR2 YYNGEE. V shed 5 bases and J 0 bases; nucleotides not matched to a gene: 10. There are 16 residues in the CDR3. The CDR3 bases are TGTGCCAGCAGTGTTAACCGACAGGGAGACCAAGAGACCCAGTACTTC. Its translation: CASSVNRQGDQETQYF.

This clonotype has only a few counts. The chain combines TRBV29-1 with TRBJ2-1; D gene unclear. The CDR3 length is 11 residues. With 6 bases removed from V and 8 bases from J, the gap between germline ends came to 11 bases. Germline loops: CDR1 SQVTM, CDR2 ANQGSEA. The DNA of the CDR3 is TGCAGCGTGGGCTCGGCGTATGAGCAGTTCTTC. Its translation is CSVGSAYEQFF.

This clonotype was found a few times. The V and J genes are TRBV24-1 and TRBJ2-1, with TRBD2 identical over 8 bases. Germline V lookup: CDR1 KGHDR, CDR2 SFDVKD. V shed 0 bases and J 0 bases; nucleotides not matched to a gene: 15. The CDR3 loop spans 21 amino acids. DNA of the CDR3: TGTGCCACCAGTGATTTGCGAGGCCCTGGAGCGGGGGTTATCTCCTACAATGAGCAGTTCTTC. It encodes CATSDLRGPGAGVISYNEQFF.

This clonotype was recorded at least ten times. The chain links TRBV4-2 to TRBJ2-7; TRBD2 aligns across 8 bases. The ends lost 1 base at V and 5 bases at J; junction bases unmatched: 4. The CDR3 consists of 14 residues. From germline, CDR1 is LGHNA and CDR2 YNFKEQ. Written as DNA, the CDR3 is TGTGCCAGCAGCCAAGGGGTCGGGAGGGACGAGCAGTACTTC. Residues: CASSQGVGRDEQYF.

Only a few counts were recorded for this clonotype. The chain joins TRBV20-1 to TRBJ2-3, with D possibly TRBD1 on 5 matching bases. The ends were cut back, 8 bases at V and 6 bases at J, with 21 bases in the middle. The CDR3 is 14 residues long. CDR1 and CDR2 from the germline V gene are DFQATT and SNEGSKA (reference sequence). CDR3 amino acids: CSSRVSGVEDTQYF. DNA for the CDR3: TGCAGTTCCAGGGTTTCCGGCGTGGAGGATACGCAGTATTTT.

This chain connects TRBV5-5 to TRBJ2-3; perhaps D is TRBD1 or TRBD2 (5 bases each). CDR1 and CDR2 (germline): SGHKS, YYEKEE (reference sequence). There are 15 residues in the CDR3. V lost 4 bases and J 0 bases, leaving 12 bases between the germline ends. In nucleotides, the CDR3 is TGTGCCAGCAGCCCGGGACGGCCAAGCACAGATACGCAGTATTTT. Translation: CASSPGRPSTDTQYF.

This clonotype has a count of ten or more. The chain uses TRBV12-3 or TRBV12-4 and TRBJ2-7; 7 nucleotides agree with TRBD2. CDR3 size: 18 residues. With 5 bases clipped from V and 5 bases from J, the junction kept 21 bases outside the gene matches. In DNA form, the CDR3 reads TGTGCCAGCAGTACCCCGGGGCATCGGGAGGCCTTTGGGAACGAGCAGTACTTC. It translates to CASSTPGHREAFGNEQYF.

This clonotype occurred many times. The chain has TRBV7-2 and TRBJ2-1; no firm D call. V shed 5 bases and J shed 3 bases, with 5 bases lying between them. The length of the CDR3 is 12 residues. Germline assignment: CDR1 SGHTA and CDR2 FQGNSA. CDR3 sequence reads: CASSPFYNEQFF. CDR3 DNA: TGTGCCAGCAGCCCCTTCTACAATGAGCAGTTCTTC.

J is TRBJ2-2 and V is TRBV12-3 or TRBV12-4; 9 bases match TRBD2. This CDR3 has 16 residues. V was pared by 5 bases and J by 5 bases, with 9 bases of the junction left unmatched. The CDR3 reads CASSEVAGVVTGELFF. CDR3 coding DNA: TGTGCCAGCAGTGAGGTAGCGGGAGTGGTAACCGGGGAGCTGTTTTTT.

This clonotype was counted a few times. This sequence joins TRBV5-4 and TRBJ2-1, with 8 nucleotides matching TRBD2. The CDR3 sequence is 16 residues long. Germline V lookup: CDR1 SGHNT, CDR2 YYREEE (reference sequence). The ends lost 0 bases at V and 3 bases at J; junction bases unmatched: 5. CDR3 protein: CASSLGAGGHYNEQFF. The DNA of the CDR3 is TGTGCCAGCAGCTTGGGGGCGGGAGGTCACTACAATGAGCAGTTCTTC.

This clonotype was counted a few times. The chain employs TRBV29-1 and TRBJ2-1; D ambiguous. CDR1 and CDR2 (germline): SQVTM, ANQGSEA. The CDR3 extends over 14 amino acids. Trimming stripped 4 bases from V and 0 bases from J, with 10 bases between. The CDR3 loop is CSVVGFSSYNEQFF. In DNA form, the CDR3 reads TGCAGCGTTGTGGGGTTCAGCTCCTACAATGAGCAGTTCTTC.

The chain has TRBV15 and TRBJ2-1, with D possibly matching TRBD2 (7 bases). V shed 2 bases and J shed 2 bases, with 10 bases lying between them. Per the germline V gene, CDR1 is LNHNV and CDR2 is YYDKDF (reference sequence). This CDR3 spans 15 amino acids. The CDR3 nucleotides read TGTGCCACCAGCAGAAGGGGGGGGACCTACAATGAGCAGTTCTTC. Translated, it gives CATSRRGGTYNEQFF. The complete variable domain, with remaining parts taken from reference TRBV15 and TRBJ2-1, reads DAMVIQNPRYQVTQFGKPVTLSCSQTLNHNVMYWYQQKSSQAPKLLFHYYDKDFNNEADTPDNFQSRRPNTSFCFLDIRSPGLGDTAMYLCATSRRGGTYNEQFFGPGTRLTVL.

This clonotype was observed a handful of times. The chain joins TRBV5-1 to TRBJ1-1; 7 positions agree with TRBD1. The CDR3 is 14 amino acids. After removal of 2 bases from V and 6 bases from J, the junction contained 7 bases not matched to a gene. Germline V gives CDR1 SGHRS, CDR2 YFSETQ. The CDR3: CASSLGGEVAEAFF. CDR3 sequence (DNA): TGCGCCAGCAGCTTAGGGGGCGAGGTCGCTGAAGCTTTCTTT.